These 10 T cell receptor beta chains share one sample of origin, sequenced in a study of early T cells in non-severe SARS-CoV-2 infection. TCRdb analysed the 5' RACE reads with MiXCR anew, one entry per CDR3 protein. The table includes approximately 77,000 distinct CDR3 sequences, more than 10% detected once. The sample consisted of whole blood. These receptor sequences come from an adult who was a healthcare worker with PCR-confirmed SARS-CoV-2 infection or an uninfected control (not recorded which).

The sample holds a few counts of this clonotype. CDR3 residues: CSARDRGRGANEQFF. The DNA of the CDR3 is TGCAGTGCTAGAGATCGTGGGAGAGGCGCCAATGAGCAGTTCTTC. The J gene is TRBJ2-1, the V gene TRBV20-1; D may be TRBD2 (5 bases). V dropped 0 bases and J dropped 6 bases, with 15 bases sitting between them. CDR3 length: 15 residues. CDR1 is DFQATT and CDR2 is SNEGSKA in the germline V gene (reference sequence).

This clonotype was seen only a few times. This chain connects TRBV28 to TRBJ2-3; D may correspond to TRBD1 or TRBD2 (5 bases each). The CDR3 covers 16 residues. The V end was cut by 2 bases, the J end by 2 bases, with 14 bases between. CDR1 and CDR2 (germline): MDHEN, SYDVKM. CDR3 DNA: TGTGCCAGCAGTTTACCACCGGGACCCCTCACAGATACGCAGTATTTT. Translation gives CASSLPPGPLTDTQYF.

V usage is TRBV2 and J usage is TRBJ1-5; weak D call: TRBD1 (5 bases). The CDR3 totals 13 residues. V was pared by 9 bases and J by 0 bases, with 9 bases between. Germline CDR1 and CDR2: SNHLY and FYNNEI. This CDR3 is CASQGNSNQPQHF. CDR3 in DNA: TGTGCCAGTCAGGGTAATAGCAATCAGCCCCAGCATTTT.

This clonotype was observed many times. The chain combines TRBV5-1 with TRBJ2-2, with 7 bases fitting TRBD1. CDR3 size: 14 residues. From germline, CDR1 is SGHRS and CDR2 YFSETQ. V trimming: 8 bases; J trimming: 1 base; junction bases outside the gene matches: 5. This chain's CDR3 is CASTGTVNTGELFF. The CDR3 DNA is TGCGCCAGTACCGGGACAGTGAACACCGGGGAGCTGTTTTTT.

This clonotype was seen many times. The chain links TRBV7-9 to TRBJ2-5; unclear D gene. This CDR3 comprises 13 residues. Germline V lookup: CDR1 SEHNR, CDR2 FQNEAQ (reference sequence). The V end lost 0 bases, the J end lost 2 bases, and 4 bases lay between the germline ends. CDR3 DNA: TGTGCCAGCAGCTTAGCCTCACAAGAGACCCAGTACTTC. Its protein is CASSLASQETQYF.

This clonotype turned up a few times. The chain is built from TRBV30 and TRBJ2-7; no definite D call. Trimming stripped 5 bases from V and 5 bases from J, with 22 bases between. The CDR3 has 15 residues. CDR1 is GTSNPN and CDR2 is SVGIG in the germline V gene (reference sequence). The CDR3 DNA reads as TGTGCCTGGGTTGTCCTAGGGAACCGTGACGACGAGCAGTACTTC. Translated, it gives CAWVVLGNRDDEQYF.

This clonotype was recorded at least ten times. The CDR3 region is CASSQFSGEQFF. CDR3 in DNA: TGTGCCAGCAGCCAATTTAGTGGTGAGCAGTTCTTC. V and J are TRBV16 and TRBJ2-1; D gene uncertain. Germline CDR1 and CDR2: KGHSY and FQNENV. The length of the CDR3 is 12 residues. Trimming removed 1 base from V and 9 bases from J, with 7 bases in between.

There are a few counts of this clonotype. This CDR3 is CASSPRDRVPDTQYF. The CDR3 region has the DNA TGTGCCAGCAGTCCCCGGGACAGGGTACCAGATACGCAGTATTTT. This chain joins TRBV6-5 and TRBJ2-3, with 9 bases identical to TRBD1. Germline V gene data show CDR1 as MNHEY and CDR2 as SVGAGI. The CDR3 is made up of 15 amino acids. With V trimmed by 5 bases and J by 4 bases, 7 bases remained unmatched.

A word on this clonotype: A read error is possible here, since a much larger clone lies one base away. The CDR3 DNA reads TGTGCCAGCAGTATGGGACCCGCGGGGAACTATGGCCACACCTTC. Protein sequence: CASSMGPAGNYGHTF. V gene TRBV27 combines with J gene TRBJ1-2; D is possibly TRBD1 (5 bases). This CDR3 is built from 15 residues. CDR1 and CDR2 from the germline V gene are MNHEY and SMNVEV (reference sequence).

V usage is TRBV7-9 and J usage is TRBJ1-1; 8 bases match TRBD1. With V trimmed by 5 bases and J by 6 bases, 8 bases remained unmatched. CDR3 length equals 14 residues. Germline assignment: CDR1 SEHNR and CDR2 FQNEAQ (reference sequence). CDR3 sequence (DNA): TGTGCCAGCAGCACCGGGACAGGCTCACCTGAAGCTTTCTTT. Residues: CASSTGTGSPEAFF. The variable domain in full, with the rest retrieved from reference TRBV7-9 and TRBJ1-1, is DTGVSQNPRHKITKRGQNVTFRCDPISEHNRLYWYRQTLGQGPEFLTYFQNEAQLEKSRLLSDRFSAERPKGSFSTLEIQRTEQGDSAMYLCASSTGTGSPEAFFGQGTRLTVV.